The 12 T cell receptor beta chains listed next were all sequenced from one sample in a study of blood T cells in healthy people across ages. With a J-beta primer mix and a sample-barcoded 5' primer, a second PCR ran about 7 to 11 cycles. MiXCR, applied by TCRdb to the 5' RACE reads, yields one record per CDR3 protein. The profile shows about 680,000 distinct CDR3 sequences, over 45% of them singletons. The sequencing sample was made of blood. The receptors stem from a woman aged 55-70 years in good health.

This clonotype was picked up a small number of times. The V gene is TRBV27, the J gene TRBJ2-6; 9 nucleotides line up with TRBD1. J was trimmed by 0 bases and V by 6 bases; bases with no gene match: 9. The CDR3 sequence is 18 residues long. Germline V gene sequence: CDR1 MNHEY, CDR2 SMNVEV (reference sequence). In DNA form, the CDR3 reads TGTGCCAGCAGACCTAAGGGACAGGGTCTCTCTGGGGCCAACGTCCTGACTTTC. Amino acid sequence: CASRPKGQGLSGANVLTF.

The chain uses TRBV27 and TRBJ1-1; D unclear. The V end was cut by 3 bases, the J end by 1 base, with 9 bases between. The CDR3 is made up of 14 amino acids. Germline values: CDR1 MNHEY, CDR2 SMNVEV (reference sequence). CDR3 nucleotide sequence: TGTGCCAGCAGTTTGCGATTGGCGAACACTGAAGCTTTCTTT. Its translation is CASSLRLANTEAFF.

Note on this clonotype: Lacking the conserved final phenylalanine or tryptophan, this CDR3 likely reflects a read error. The rearrangement joins TRBV18 to TRBJ2-7; maybe TRBD1 (5 bases). V lost 0 bases to trimming and J lost 2 bases, with 14 bases between them. This CDR3 contains 16 residues. Germline values: CDR1 KGHSH, CDR2 LQKENI. The CDR3 coding sequence is TGTGCCAGCTCACCACCGATGGGGCGCTTAACCTACGAGCAGTACTAC. It encodes CASSPPMGRLTYEQYY.

The V and J genes are TRBV27 and TRBJ1-1; D unclear. V was pared by 2 bases and J by 1 base, with 5 bases between. Germline V lookup: CDR1 MNHEY, CDR2 SMNVEV (reference sequence). The CDR3 length is 13 residues. Here the CDR3 reads CASSLARNTEAFF. CDR3 sequence (DNA): TGTGCCAGCAGTTTAGCCAGGAACACTGAAGCTTTCTTT.

The chain joins TRBV12-3 or TRBV12-4 to TRBJ1-6; D uncertain. Trimming cost V 6 bases and J 7 bases, with 10 bases left between them. The CDR3 sequence is 13 residues long. CDR3 region: CASRGIGNSPLHF. CDR3 in DNA: TGTGCCAGCAGGGGAATCGGGAATTCACCCCTCCACTTT.

J is TRBJ2-3 and V is TRBV10-3; 7 bases match TRBD2. Trimming removed 3 bases from V and 2 bases from J; junction bases left unmatched: 17. CDR1 ENHRY and CDR2 SYGVKD come from the germline V gene. CDR3 size: 19 residues. The CDR3 DNA reads TGTGCCATCAGTGAAAAGGAGCGGGACCTTAGCCCCGACACAGATACGCAGTATTTT. Its translation: CAISEKERDLSPDTDTQYF.

This clonotype has a handful of counts. This rearrangement joins TRBV12-3 or TRBV12-4 to TRBJ2-7; D unresolved. The CDR3 totals 12 residues. V lost 3 bases and J 3 bases, leaving 6 bases between the germline ends. The CDR3 nucleotides are TGTGCCAGCAGTTTTTACAACTACGAGCAGTACTTC. It specifies CASSFYNYEQYF.

This clonotype was seen once. The rearrangement uses TRBV4-3 and TRBJ2-3; the match to TRBD1 covers 7 bases. CDR3 size: 13 residues. Germline CDR1 is LGHNA and CDR2 is YSLEER. Losses at the gene ends were 4 bases for V and 6 bases for J; bases not matched to a gene: 4. CDR3 residues: CASSRGGDDTQYF. CDR3 bases: TGCGCCAGCAGCCGAGGGGGCGATGATACGCAGTATTTT.

The chain has TRBV20-1 and TRBJ2-5, with 7 positions matching TRBD2. The CDR3 consists of 14 residues. The ends lost 6 bases at V and 3 bases at J; junction bases unmatched: 10. Germline V gene lookup returns CDR1 DFQATT and CDR2 SNEGSKA (reference sequence). The CDR3 DNA reads as TGCAGTGCCGGACCCGGGACTAATAAAGAGACCCAGTACTTC. Protein sequence: CSAGPGTNKETQYF.

V gene TRBV7-2 combines with J gene TRBJ2-3; no clear D. V was pared by 0 bases and J by 5 bases, with 12 bases between. This CDR3 has 15 residues. Germline V gives CDR1 SGHTA, CDR2 FQGNSA. CDR3 loop: CASSLAQGSVDTQYF. The CDR3 bases are TGTGCCAGCAGCTTAGCCCAAGGATCGGTAGATACGCAGTATTTT.

This clonotype was recorded once. The J gene is TRBJ2-5, the V gene TRBV27; D remains ambiguous. Gene TRBJ2-7 matches the end of the DNA better, so the J call may be wrong. Germline V gene lookup returns CDR1 MNHEY and CDR2 SMNVEV (reference sequence). CDR3 length: 13 residues. The CDR3, as DNA: TGTGCCAGCGGACGCAGGAATGACTACGAGCAGTACTTC. Translating it yields CASGRRNDYEQYF.

CDR3 protein: CASSYLAEPSTDTQYF. CDR3 nucleotide sequence: TGTGCCAGCAGTTACTTGGCGGAACCGAGCACAGATACGCAGTATTTT. This sequence joins TRBV6-2 or TRBV6-3 and TRBJ2-3, with unresolved D. Trimming removed 1 base from V and 0 bases from J, with 11 bases in between. The CDR3 runs to 16 residues. Germline values: CDR1 MNHEY, CDR2 SVGEGT.